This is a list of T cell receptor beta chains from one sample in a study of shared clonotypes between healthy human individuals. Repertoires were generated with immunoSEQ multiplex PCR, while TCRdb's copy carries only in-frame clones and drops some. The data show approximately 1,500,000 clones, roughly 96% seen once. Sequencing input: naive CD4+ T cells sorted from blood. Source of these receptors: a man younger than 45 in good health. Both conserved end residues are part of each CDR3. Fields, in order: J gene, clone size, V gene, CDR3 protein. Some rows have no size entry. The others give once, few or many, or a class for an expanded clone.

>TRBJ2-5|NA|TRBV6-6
CASSYSGGMETQYF
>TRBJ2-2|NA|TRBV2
CASSEPGELFF
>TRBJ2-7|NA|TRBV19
CASSFRLAGREQYF
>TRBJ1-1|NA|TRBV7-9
CASSSGLLNTEAFF
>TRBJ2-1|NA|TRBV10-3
CAISDPRSNEQFF
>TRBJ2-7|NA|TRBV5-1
CASSRDRHYEQYF
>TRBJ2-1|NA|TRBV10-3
CAISETGWNEQFF
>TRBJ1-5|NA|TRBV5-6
CASSLATGQPQHF
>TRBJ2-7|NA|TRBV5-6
CASSLGLRRTGLSYEQYF
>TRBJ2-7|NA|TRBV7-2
CASSHHGAPSYEQYF
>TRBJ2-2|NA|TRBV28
CASRYLTGELFF
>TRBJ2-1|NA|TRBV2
CASSVEREVTFGSYNEQFF
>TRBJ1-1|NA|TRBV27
CASSPRQGATEAFF
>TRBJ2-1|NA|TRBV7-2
CASSLSGPPYNEQFF
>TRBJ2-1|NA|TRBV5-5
CASSLVTSAGSVEQFF
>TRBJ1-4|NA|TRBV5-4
CASSFGPVGGGGLEKLFF
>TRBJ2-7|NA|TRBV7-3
CASSLIFLNRSTYEQYF
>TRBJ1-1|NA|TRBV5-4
CASSTGQLGANTEAFF
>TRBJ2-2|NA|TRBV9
CASSATTSGRAYTGELFF
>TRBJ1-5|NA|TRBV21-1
CASSHNRRQGNQPQHF
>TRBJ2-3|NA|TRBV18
CASSPPSGDTQYF
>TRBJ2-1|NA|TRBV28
CASSLKGPHNEQFF
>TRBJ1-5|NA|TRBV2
CASRDEGQGQGPQHF
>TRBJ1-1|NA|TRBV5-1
CASSYRGMVDTEAFF
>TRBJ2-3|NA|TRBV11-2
CASSLVQVVTDTQYF
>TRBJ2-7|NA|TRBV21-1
CASSKLRPSRFDEQYF
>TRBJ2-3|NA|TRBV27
CASSLKWSLSTLRTDTQYF
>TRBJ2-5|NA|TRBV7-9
CASSLVGAQETQYF
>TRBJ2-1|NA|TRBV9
CASSPLGGGRNEQFF
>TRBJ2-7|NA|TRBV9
CASSVGLVHEQYF
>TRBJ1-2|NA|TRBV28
CASSLEGSYTF
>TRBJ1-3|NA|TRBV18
CASSSTGGAFSGNTIYF
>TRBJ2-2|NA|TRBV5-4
CASSLQGVITGELFF
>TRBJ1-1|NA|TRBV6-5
CASSRPPTEAFF
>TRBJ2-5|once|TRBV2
CASRATSPQETQYF
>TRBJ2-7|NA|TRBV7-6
CASSFADGYEQYF
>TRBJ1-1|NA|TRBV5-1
CASSSGQGDRGAFF
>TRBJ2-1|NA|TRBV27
CASSGLAGEDEQFF
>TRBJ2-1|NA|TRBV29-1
CSATSGSSYNEQFF
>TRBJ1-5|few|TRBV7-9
CASSLAGDQPQHF